This T cell receptor beta chain comes out of a study of T cells in Graves' hyperthyroidism and ophthalmopathy. This clonotype was observed a handful of times. Amplified regions were TCR beta CDR3 sequences from RNA transcripts. HTBI primers drove first-round RT-PCR of the TCR CDR3. TCRdb independently ran MiXCR on the multiplex PCR reads; one entry per CDR3 protein. The sample consists of under 400,000 distinct CDR3 sequences, approximately 15% of them appearing once. Subjects aged 18 to 65 presented with newly diagnosed hyperthyroidism of less than 2 months' duration. The V and J ends lost 4 bases and 3 bases, in that order; junction bases with no gene match: 6. The V gene's germline CDR1 is LNHDA and CDR2 SQIVND (reference sequence). The CDR3 length is 14 residues.

Sequencing input: blood. The chain employs TRBV19 and TRBJ2-7, with 7 positions matching TRBD1. The sequence came from a woman younger than 35 with Graves' hyperthyroidism that later progressed to Graves' ophthalmopathy. Here the CDR3 reads CASSTGQLYYEQYF. The CDR3 coding sequence is TGTGCCAGTAGTACGGGACAGCTTTACTACGAGCAGTACTTC.